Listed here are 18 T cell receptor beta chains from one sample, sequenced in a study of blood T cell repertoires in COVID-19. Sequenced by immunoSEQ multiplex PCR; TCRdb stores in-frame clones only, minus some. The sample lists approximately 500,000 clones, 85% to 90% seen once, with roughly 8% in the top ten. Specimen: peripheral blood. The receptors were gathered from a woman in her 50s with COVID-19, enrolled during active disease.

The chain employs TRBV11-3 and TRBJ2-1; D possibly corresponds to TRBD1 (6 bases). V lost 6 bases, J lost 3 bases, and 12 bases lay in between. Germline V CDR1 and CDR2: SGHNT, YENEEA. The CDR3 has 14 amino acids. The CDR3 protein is CASSRTGIYNEQFF. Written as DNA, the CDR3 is TGTGCCAGCAGTCGAACAGGGATCTACAATGAGCAGTTCTTC.

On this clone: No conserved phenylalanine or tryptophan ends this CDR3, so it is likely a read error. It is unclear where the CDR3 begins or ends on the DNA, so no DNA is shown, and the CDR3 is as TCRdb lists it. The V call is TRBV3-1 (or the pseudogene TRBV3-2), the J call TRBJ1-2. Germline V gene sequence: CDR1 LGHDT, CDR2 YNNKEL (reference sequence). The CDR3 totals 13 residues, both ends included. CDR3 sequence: CASSPRGEVPPHI.

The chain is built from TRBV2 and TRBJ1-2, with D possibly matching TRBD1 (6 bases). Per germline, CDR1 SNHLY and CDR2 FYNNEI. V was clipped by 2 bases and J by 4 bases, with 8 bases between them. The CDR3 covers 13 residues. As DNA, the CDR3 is TGTGCCAGCAGTGAACAGGGGTTCTATGGCTACACCTTC. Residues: CASSEQGFYGYTF. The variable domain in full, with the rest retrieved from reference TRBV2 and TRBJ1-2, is EPEVTQTPSHQVTQMGQEVILRCVPISNHLYFYWYRQILGQKVEFLVSFYNNEISEKSEIFDDQFSVERPDGSNFTLKIRSTKLEDSAMYFCASSEQGFYGYTFGSGTRLTVV.

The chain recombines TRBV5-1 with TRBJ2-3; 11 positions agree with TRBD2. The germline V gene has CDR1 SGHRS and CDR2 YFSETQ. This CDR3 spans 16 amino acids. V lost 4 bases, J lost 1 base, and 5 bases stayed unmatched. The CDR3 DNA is TGCGCCAGCAGCCCGACTAGCGGGGCCCGCACAGATACGCAGTATTTT. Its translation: CASSPTSGARTDTQYF.

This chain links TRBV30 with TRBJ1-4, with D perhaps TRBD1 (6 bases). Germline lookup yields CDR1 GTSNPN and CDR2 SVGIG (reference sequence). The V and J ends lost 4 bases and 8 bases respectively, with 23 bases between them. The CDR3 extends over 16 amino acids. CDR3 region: CAWIPNRAGAGEKLFF. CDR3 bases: TGTGCCTGGATTCCCAACCGGGCGGGGGCCGGCGAAAAACTGTTTTTT. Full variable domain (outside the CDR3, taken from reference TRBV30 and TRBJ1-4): SQTIHQWPATLVQPVGSPLSLECTVEGTSNPNLYWYRQAAGRGLQLLFYSVGIGQISSEVPQNLSASRPQDRQFILSSKKLLLSDSGFYLCAWIPNRAGAGEKLFFGSGTQLSVL.

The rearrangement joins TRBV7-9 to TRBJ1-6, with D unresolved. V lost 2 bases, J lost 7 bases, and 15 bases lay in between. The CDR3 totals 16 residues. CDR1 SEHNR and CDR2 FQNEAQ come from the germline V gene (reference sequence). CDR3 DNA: TGTGCCAGCAGCTTACACGGCCCCTCGAGGAATTCACCCCTCCACTTT. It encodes CASSLHGPSRNSPLHF.

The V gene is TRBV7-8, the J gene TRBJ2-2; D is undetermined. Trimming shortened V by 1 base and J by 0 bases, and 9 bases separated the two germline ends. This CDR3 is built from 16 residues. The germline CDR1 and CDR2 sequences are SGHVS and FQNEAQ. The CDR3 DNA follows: TGTGCCAGCAGCTTAGGTGGCGGTTCGAACACCGGGGAGCTGTTTTTT. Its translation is CASSLGGGSNTGELFF. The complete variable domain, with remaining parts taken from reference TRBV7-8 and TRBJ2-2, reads GAGVSQSPRYKVAKRGQDVALRCDPISGHVSLFWYQQALGQGPEFLTYFQNEAQLDKSGLPSDRFFAERPEGSVSTLKIQRTQQEDSAVYLCASSLGGGSNTGELFFGEGSRLTVL.

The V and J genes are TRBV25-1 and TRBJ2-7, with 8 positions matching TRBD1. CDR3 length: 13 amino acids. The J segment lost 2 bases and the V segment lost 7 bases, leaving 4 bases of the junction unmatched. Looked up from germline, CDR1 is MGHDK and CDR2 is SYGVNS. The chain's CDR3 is CASTSQGAYEQYF. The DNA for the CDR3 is TGTGCCAGCACGTCACAGGGGGCCTACGAGCAGTACTTC.

The CDR3 loop is CASSVGPEPNYGYTF. DNA for the CDR3: TGTGCCAGCAGCGTGGGGCCAGAACCTAACTATGGCTACACCTTC. The rearrangement links TRBV5-6 to TRBJ1-2, with D maybe TRBD1 (5 bases). Trimming pared 4 bases from V and 0 bases from J, leaving 13 bases between. This CDR3 spans 15 amino acids. Germline loops: CDR1 SGHDT, CDR2 YYEEEE. Full variable domain (rest looked up from reference TRBV5-6 and TRBJ1-2): DAGVTQSPTHLIKTRGQQVTLRCSPKSGHDTVSWYQQALGQGPQFIFQYYEEEERQRGNFPDRFSGHQFPNYSSELNVNALLLGDSALYLCASSVGPEPNYGYTFGSGTRLTVV.

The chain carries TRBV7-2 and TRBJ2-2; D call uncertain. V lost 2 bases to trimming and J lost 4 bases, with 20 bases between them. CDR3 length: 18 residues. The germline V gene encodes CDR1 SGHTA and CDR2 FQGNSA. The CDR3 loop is CASSLKVSPLGLTGELFF. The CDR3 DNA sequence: TGTGCCAGCAGCTTAAAAGTTTCCCCCCTAGGTCTCACCGGGGAGCTGTTTTTT.

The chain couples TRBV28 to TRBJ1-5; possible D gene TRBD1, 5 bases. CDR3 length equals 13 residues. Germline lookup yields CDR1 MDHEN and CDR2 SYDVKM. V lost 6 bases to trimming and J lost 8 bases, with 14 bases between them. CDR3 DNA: TGTGCCAGCAGCTCGGGACTCGATGAGCCCCAGCATTTT. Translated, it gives CASSSGLDEPQHF. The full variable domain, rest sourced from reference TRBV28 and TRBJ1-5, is DVKVTQSSRYLVKRTGEKVFLECVQDMDHENMFWYRQDPGLGLRLIYFSYDVKMKEKGDIPEGYSVSREKKERFSLILESASTNQTSMYLCASSSGLDEPQHFGDGTRLSIL.

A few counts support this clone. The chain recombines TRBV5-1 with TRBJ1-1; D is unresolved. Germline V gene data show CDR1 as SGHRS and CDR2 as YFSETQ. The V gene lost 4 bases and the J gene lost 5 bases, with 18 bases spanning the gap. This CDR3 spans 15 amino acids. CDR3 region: CASSKRADEKTEAFF. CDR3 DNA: TGCGCCAGCAGCAAGCGGGCCGACGAAAAAACTGAAGCTTTCTTT.

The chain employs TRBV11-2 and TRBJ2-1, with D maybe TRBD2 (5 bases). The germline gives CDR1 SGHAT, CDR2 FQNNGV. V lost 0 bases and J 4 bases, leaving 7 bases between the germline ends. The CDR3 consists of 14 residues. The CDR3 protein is CASSLEGGYNEQFF. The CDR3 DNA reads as TGTGCCAGCAGCTTAGAGGGCGGGTACAATGAGCAGTTCTTC.

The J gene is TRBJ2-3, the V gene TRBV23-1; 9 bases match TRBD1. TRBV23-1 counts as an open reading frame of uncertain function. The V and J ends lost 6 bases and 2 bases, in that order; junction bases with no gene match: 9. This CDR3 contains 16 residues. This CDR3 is CASSLPGQGNTDTQYF. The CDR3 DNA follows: TGCGCCAGCAGCCTCCCGGGACAGGGAAACACAGATACGCAGTATTTT.

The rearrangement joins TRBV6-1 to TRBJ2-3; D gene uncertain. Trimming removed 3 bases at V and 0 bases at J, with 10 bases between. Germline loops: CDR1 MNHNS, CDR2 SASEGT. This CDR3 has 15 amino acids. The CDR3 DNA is TGTGCCAGCAGTGACAGGAAAACTAGCACAGATACGCAGTATTTT. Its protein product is CASSDRKTSTDTQYF.

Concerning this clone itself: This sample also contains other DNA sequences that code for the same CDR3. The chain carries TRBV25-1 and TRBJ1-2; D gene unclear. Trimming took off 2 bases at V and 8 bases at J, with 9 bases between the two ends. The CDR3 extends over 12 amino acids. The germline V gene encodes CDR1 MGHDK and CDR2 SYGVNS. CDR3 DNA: TGTGCCAGCAGTGAAGGAGGGTACGGCTACACCTTC. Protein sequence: CASSEGGYGYTF.

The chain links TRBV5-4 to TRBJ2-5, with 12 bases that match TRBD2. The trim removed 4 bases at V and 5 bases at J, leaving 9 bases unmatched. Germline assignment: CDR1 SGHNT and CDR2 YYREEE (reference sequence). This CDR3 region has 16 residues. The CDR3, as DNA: TGTGCCAGCAGCCAAGCCCTCACTAGCGGGGGGGAGACCCAGTACTTC. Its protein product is CASSQALTSGGETQYF.

The CDR3 loop is CASSSSRGGSNEQFF. For the CDR3, the DNA is TGTGCCAGCAGTAGTAGCCGGGGGGGGTCCAATGAGCAGTTCTTC. This sequence joins TRBV6-2 or TRBV6-3 and TRBJ2-1, with 8 bases matching TRBD2. The CDR3 has 15 amino acids. The germline V gene has CDR1 MNHEY and CDR2 SVGEGT. Trimming took 5 bases from V and 6 from J; bases not matched to a gene: 9.